A single sample is the source of the 14 T cell receptor beta chains below, sequenced in a study of blood T cell repertoires in COVID-19. The protocol was immunoSEQ multiplex PCR, while the TCRdb copy is restricted to in-frame clones and leaves out a portion. The top ten clones hold about 6% of a sample with roughly 67,000 clones, 83% of them seen once. The sequenced material came from peripheral blood. The source of these receptors is a woman aged 55-70 years with acute or convalescent COVID-19.

The V and J genes are TRBV5-1 and TRBJ1-1, with D possibly matching TRBD1 (6 bases). CDR1 is SGHRS and CDR2 is YFSETQ in the germline V gene. V was shortened by 0 bases and J by 0 bases, with 9 bases between the two germline ends. CDR3 size: 15 residues. The CDR3 nucleotides are TGCGCCAGCAGCTTGGTGGCAGGGGTGAACACTGAAGCTTTCTTT. Amino acids: CASSLVAGVNTEAFF.

The table lists this clone with a few counts. The J gene is TRBJ2-1, the V gene TRBV9; 9 nucleotides match TRBD2. The CDR3 loop spans 15 amino acids. Germline V gives CDR1 SGDLS, CDR2 YYNGEE. The V and J ends lost 7 bases and 7 bases, in that order; junction bases with no gene match: 12. The CDR3 reads CASGTGAGGRNEQFF. CDR3 nucleotides: TGTGCCAGCGGCACTGGAGCGGGGGGTCGAAATGAGCAGTTCTTC.

The J gene is TRBJ1-1, the V gene TRBV11-2; TRBD1 might be the D (6 bases). CDR1 and CDR2 (germline): SGHAT, FQNNGV. This CDR3 region has 15 residues. Trimming stripped 6 bases from V and 0 bases from J, with 14 bases between. The CDR3 coding sequence is TGTGCCAGCAGGCAGGGGAGACAGTTGAACACTGAAGCTTTCTTT. Translated: CASRQGRQLNTEAFF.

This chain joins TRBV6-5 and TRBJ2-2, with D perhaps TRBD2 (5 bases). V shed 5 bases and J shed 7 bases, with 17 bases lying between them. The CDR3 covers 15 residues. In germline, CDR1 is MNHEY, CDR2 SVGAGI. For the CDR3, the DNA is TGTGCCAGCAGTCCCACATTCTCCCGGGGCGGGGAGCTGTTTTTT. It yields the protein CASSPTFSRGGELFF.

The genes are TRBV7-2 and TRBJ1-6, with TRBD1 as a possible D gene (5 bases). CDR3 length equals 13 residues. Trimming removed 2 bases from V and 10 bases from J, with 9 bases in between. Germline CDR1 SGHTA, CDR2 FQGNSA. The CDR3 DNA follows: TGTGCCAGCAGCTTATCAACAGGCTCACCCCTCCACTTT. Translating it yields CASSLSTGSPLHF.

There are a few counts of this clone. V and J are TRBV5-5 and TRBJ1-1, with a tentative D call TRBD1 (5 bases). CDR3 length: 17 amino acids. Germline assignment: CDR1 SGHKS and CDR2 YYEKEE (reference sequence). Trimming shortened V by 0 bases and J by 9 bases, and 24 bases separated the two germline ends. CDR3 in amino acids: CASSLEEYTGVLAKAFF. In nucleotides, the CDR3 is TGTGCCAGCAGCTTGGAGGAATATACAGGCGTTTTAGCAAAAGCTTTCTTT.

The chain is built from TRBV5-1 and TRBJ1-5, with 10 bases matching TRBD1. The length of the CDR3 is 16 residues. Germline assignment: CDR1 SGHRS and CDR2 YFSETQ. V lost 0 bases and J lost 6; bases outside the gene matches: 6. As DNA, the CDR3 is TGCGCCAGCAGCTTGGAAGGACAGGGGGTAGGTCAGCCCCAGCATTTT. As protein: CASSLEGQGVGQPQHF.

This chain uses TRBV18 with TRBJ1-2, with D tentatively TRBD1 (6 bases). The CDR3 has 13 residues. Looked up from germline, CDR1 is KGHSH and CDR2 is LQKENI. V dropped 0 bases and J dropped 8 bases, with 10 bases sitting between them. CDR3 sequence reads: CASSPPNRDGYTF. CDR3 nucleotide sequence: TGTGCCAGCTCACCACCGAACAGGGACGGCTACACCTTC.

J is TRBJ2-3 and V is TRBV10-1; no definite D call. Per germline, CDR1 WNHNN and CDR2 SYGVQD (reference sequence). Trimming took off 5 bases at V and 0 bases at J, with 9 bases between the two ends. CDR3 length: 14 amino acids. The CDR3 nucleotides read TGCGCCAGCAGTACTACAAGCAGCACAGATACGCAGTATTTT. This encodes CASSTTSSTDTQYF.

The CDR3 sequence is CASSPLGDTEAFF. The DNA for the CDR3 is TGTGCCAGCTCGCCCTTAGGGGACACTGAAGCTTTCTTT. The rearrangement uses TRBV18 and TRBJ1-1; tentative D call: TRBD1 (5 bases). This CDR3 has 13 residues. V shed 6 bases and J shed 3 bases, with 11 bases lying between them. Per germline, CDR1 KGHSH and CDR2 LQKENI.

This chain links TRBV6-4 with TRBJ1-2; no firm D call. Germline assignment: CDR1 MRHNA and CDR2 SNTAGT. The CDR3 is made up of 13 amino acids. Trimming removed 3 bases at V and 4 bases at J, with 9 bases between. The CDR3 nucleotides are TGTGCCAGCAGTGATCTGGGAGGCTATGGCTACACCTTC. It specifies CASSDLGGYGYTF.

V gene TRBV29-1 combines with J gene TRBJ2-2; 7 nucleotides line up with TRBD2. The CDR3 has 14 residues. The junction had 7 bases not matched to a gene; V was cut back by 3 bases and J by 6 bases. In germline, CDR1 is SQVTM, CDR2 ANQGSEA. The chain's CDR3 is CSVDLTAGAGELFF. In DNA form, the CDR3 reads TGCAGCGTTGATCTGACGGCGGGGGCCGGGGAGCTGTTTTTT.

This clone was found once. The chain links TRBV2 to TRBJ2-3, with 7 nucleotides matching TRBD1. The CDR3 spans 15 residues. The trim removed 5 bases at V and 2 bases at J, leaving 7 bases unmatched. Germline CDR1 reads SNHLY; CDR2 reads FYNNEI. The CDR3 is CASSLDRTYTDTQYF. CDR3 DNA: TGTGCCAGCAGTTTGGACAGGACCTACACAGATACGCAGTATTTT. Together with reference TRBV2 and TRBJ2-3, the CDR3 gives the full variable domain: EPEVTQTPSHQVTQMGQEVILRCVPISNHLYFYWYRQILGQKVEFLVSFYNNEISEKSEIFDDQFSVERPDGSNFTLKIRSTKLEDSAMYFCASSLDRTYTDTQYFGPGTRLTVL.

The chain combines TRBV19 with TRBJ1-1; 7 bases are a match to TRBD1. V lost 4 bases and J lost 4; bases outside the gene matches: 12. Per germline, CDR1 LNHDA and CDR2 SQIVND (reference sequence). This CDR3 has 16 residues. The CDR3 nucleotides read TGTGCCAGTAGTAGACCTACGACAGGGTGGGGCACTGAAGCTTTCTTT. This translates into CASSRPTTGWGTEAFF.